This T cell receptor beta chain was retrieved from a study of T cells in Graves' hyperthyroidism and ophthalmopathy. Study results and limitations: Appearing also in blood were most of the thyroid clonotypes expanded above 0.001.

RNA transcripts provided the source from which TCR beta CDR3 regions were amplified. First-round RT-PCR of the TCR CDR3 relied on the HTBI primer set. MiXCR, applied by TCRdb to the multiplex PCR reads, yields one record per CDR3 protein. The sample records 350,000 or so distinct CDR3 sequences, around 18% being singletons. The CDR3 covers 14 residues. Germline-derived CDR1 and CDR2 are DFQATT and SNEGSKA (reference sequence). Trimming took 5 bases from V and 0 from J, leaving 13 bases between them. At least ten counts were recorded for this clonotype. No antigen is known for it. The cohort's ophthalmopathy patients, a group with duration under 3 months, had a Clinical Activity Score of at least 3 and a NOSPECS grade of at least 4. Orbital computed tomography, thyroid ultrasound, serum thyroxine and TRAb, and clinical symptoms together informed the diagnoses. Fresh peripheral blood, about 9.9 ml, yielded the PBMCs.

The material sequenced was blood. This clonotype was obtained from a woman aged 40-49 years with Graves' ophthalmopathy. This chain joins TRBV20-1 and TRBJ1-1, with D uncertain. The CDR3 region has the DNA TGCAGTGCTGGGCAGGTATCCATGAACACTGAAGCTTTCTTT. It is translated as CSAGQVSMNTEAFF.